One TCR beta chain is described in this entry. The antigen remains undetermined. The junction shows a germline mismatch at one end, possibly a read error. Germline V CDR1 and CDR2: SQVTM, ANQGSEA. The CDR3 totals 13 residues. This sample is part of a study of tumor-infiltrating lymphocytes in primary liver carcinoma. Study summary: Between about 4 and 11 cm across, the tumors were all of stage T1-T3 N0M0. Study results and caveats: Tumors and blood were compared for top-250-clone fraction, and tumors had the significantly higher value (p = 0.039).

Production of TCR beta cDNA used around 500 ng total RNA together with a constant-region primer. Three nested multiplex PCR rounds, a slightly modified ARM-PCR, produced the libraries for TCR beta. The first two PCR rounds used TRBV1-TRBV30 forward primers with a C-beta reverse primer, about 10 cycles each. TCRdb passed the multiplex PCR reads through MiXCR, listing each CDR3 protein once. The sample includes about 96,000 distinct CDR3 sequences, 55% to 75% of them seen just once. Co-extraction of both nucleic acids (RNA and DNA) used about 19-33 mg of unsorted bulk tissue. V and J are TRBV29-1 and TRBJ2-7, with D perhaps matching TRBD1 (5 bases). This receptor was obtained from a man between 40 and 49 years old with primary liver carcinoma and hepatitis B virus infection. The sample consisted of tumor-adjacent normal liver tissue. CDR3 in DNA: TGCAGCGTTGATGGACAAGGACCCCACGACCAGTACTTC. Translated, it gives CSVDGQGPHDQYF.